This T cell receptor (beta chain) was profiled in a study of blood T cell repertoires in COVID-19. Study-level background: COVID-19 samples, acute and convalescent, were from the United States, Italy and Spain. The cDNA or gDNA used as material had been derived from T cells, B-cell-depleted T cells, or PBMCs.

Authors' data handling: Amplification of reference gene primers provided the estimated nucleated cell counts. Sequenced by immunoSEQ multiplex PCR; TCRdb stores in-frame clones only, minus some. The DNA was the basis for D and trimming; V, J and clone size are from that table. The sample has 100,000 to 150,000 clones, 70% to 90% seen once. The length of the CDR3 is 13 residues. Deletions cut 0 bases from V and 7 bases from J, with 10 bases between. In germline, CDR1 is MGHRA, CDR2 YSYEKL. V and J are TRBV4-1 and TRBJ2-7; weak D call: TRBD2 (6 bases). The sequenced material came from peripheral blood. The sequence came from a woman between 50 and 59 years old with active or convalescent COVID-19. CDR3 nucleotides: TGCGCCAGCAGCCAAGAACGGCTAGCGGAGCAGTACTTC. The encoded protein is CASSQERLAEQYF.